This TCR beta chain was sequenced during a study of cytomegalovirus exposure and HLA in healthy donors. With respect to this clone: The target antigen is unknown.

The J segment lost 2 bases and the V segment lost 0 bases, leaving 14 bases of the junction unmatched. The CDR3 totals 19 residues. Germline V gene lookup returns CDR1 SGDLS and CDR2 YYNGEE. This PCR relied on a set of 60 Vbeta primers and 13 Jbeta primers. Only in-frame clones appear in the TCRdb table, and some are missing; sequencing was by immunoSEQ multiplex PCR. There are roughly 190,000 clones in the sample; roughly 13% occur only once, and over 6.5% lies in the top ten. Findings and limits, study-wide: Judged likely to be a sequencing artifact was a cluster of highly shared sequence variants. Exclusion as indistinguishable affected some V segments, including TRBV6-2 and TRBV6-3. Later on, an analysis found that several of the most significant clusters appeared to be linked to common viral pathogens, which included parvovirus B19.

This chain joins TRBV9 and TRBJ2-3, with TRBD1 matching 8 bases. This TCR was sampled from a man between 50 and 59 years old in good health and CMV-seropositive. Sequenced material: PBMCs. The chain's CDR3 is CASSVGDNTGTGSTDTQYF. The CDR3 nucleotides read TGTGCCAGCAGCGTAGGTGATAATACCGGGACAGGATCCACAGATACGCAGTATTTT. The variable domain in full, completed from reference TRBV9 and TRBJ2-3, reads DSGVTQTPKHLITATGQRVTLRCSPRSGDLSVYWYQQSLDQGLQFLIQYYNGEERAKGNILERFSAQQFPDLHSELNLSSLELGDSALYFCASSVGDNTGTGSTDTQYFGPGTRLTVL.